This is a list of T cell receptor beta chains from one sample in a study of CD8 T cell repertoires and HIV-1 epitope variants. The repertoire was sequenced with immunoSEQ multiplex PCR; TCRdb's copy has only in-frame clones and lacks some. This sample yields under 6,500 clones, of which about two thirds are seen a single time; roughly 43% belongs to the top ten. These receptors' targets are unknown. Sequencing input: cultured CD8+ T cells derived from PBMCs. The receptors originated from a male donor with HIV. Each CDR3 is given with its conserved first and last residue. Each record gives: V gene, J gene, D gene, clone size, CDR3 DNA, CDR3 protein. The D gene is left open where the match is weak. The size of a clone is reported for some rows only, either as once, few or many, or as a class for expanded clones.

TRBV27	TRBJ1-6	TRBD1	medium-sized	TGTGCCAGCAGTTCCGGGACAGCCCTCCACTTT	CASSSGTALHF
TRBV13	TRBJ2-3	TRBD1	few	TGTGCCAGCAGCTTAAGGGACAGGGCCACAGATACGCAGTATTTT	CASSLRDRATDTQYF
TRBV5-4	TRBJ1-1	-	-	TGTGCCATCTCTCGGGGTCCCACTGAAGCTTTCTTT	CAISRGPTEAFF
TRBV7-6	TRBJ1-2	-	-	TGTGCCAGCAGCCCCCCCGACAGCTATGGCTACACCTTC	CASSPPDSYGYTF
TRBV9	TRBJ1-1	-	-	TGTGCCAGCAGCGTAGGGACACACACTGAAGCTTTCTTT	CASSVGTHTEAFF
TRBV5-4	TRBJ2-3	TRBD2	few	TGTGCCAGCAGCTTTGGCGGGGGGGCGGATACGCAGTATTTT	CASSFGGGADTQYF
TRBV6-6	TRBJ2-1	-	-	TGTGCCAGCAGTTACTCGGAGGCAGACTACAATGAGCAGTTCTTC	CASSYSEADYNEQFF
TRBV9	TRBJ2-1	-	-	TGTGCCAGCAGCGTCGACCCAGCGACCTACAATGAGCAGTTCTTC	CASSVDPATYNEQFF
TRBV5-4	TRBJ1-1	TRBD1	-	TGTGCCAGCAGGGTAGACAGGGGGCAAGGTGAAGCTTTCTTT	CASRVDRGQGEAFF
TRBV28	TRBJ2-5	-	-	TGTGCCAGCAGTTCCCACTACCAAGAGACCCAGTACTTC	CASSSHYQETQYF
TRBV5-1	TRBJ2-5	-	-	TGCGCCAGCAGCTTACAGGGTACGGGGCAGTACTTC	CASSLQGTGQYF
TRBV11-2	TRBJ2-3	TRBD1	-	TGTGCCAGCAGCTTAGAAGGGGGCTTCAGCACAGATACGCAGTATTTT	CASSLEGGFSTDTQYF
TRBV29-1	TRBJ2-3	-	-	TGCAGCGTTAGGTTCGCAGATACGCAGTATTTT	CSVRFADTQYF
TRBV5-6	TRBJ1-5	-	-	TGTGCCAGCAGCTTGGGGAGGGCTCAGCCCCAGCATTTT	CASSLGRAQPQHF
TRBV19	TRBJ1-1	-	-	TGTGCCAGTAGGTCCGGGGGCACTGAAGCTTTCTTT	CASRSGGTEAFF
TRBV5-4	TRBJ2-7	-	-	TGTGCCAGCAGCTTTTCGAGTGATAGCTACGAGCAGTACTTC	CASSFSSDSYEQYF
TRBV9	TRBJ2-5	TRBD2	-	TGTGCCAGCAGCGTAGCTTCGAGCGGGGGGGAGACCCAGTACTTC	CASSVASSGGETQYF
TRBV7-3	TRBJ1-1	-	-	TGTGCCAGCAGCCTAAGGCAGGGAAACACTGAAGCTTTCTTT	CASSLRQGNTEAFF
TRBV9	TRBJ2-1	-	-	TGTGCCAGCAGCGTAGATCCAGGGAACGTCAATGAGCAGTTCTTC	CASSVDPGNVNEQFF
TRBV28	TRBJ1-5	-	-	TGTGCCAGCAGTTTAACGACAGGCAATCAGCCCCAGCATTTT	CASSLTTGNQPQHF
TRBV5-4	TRBJ2-3	TRBD2	-	TGTGCCAGCAGCCGCCGGGAGGGGCGGTCAGATACGCAGTATTTT	CASSRREGRSDTQYF
TRBV11-3	TRBJ2-1	TRBD2	once	TGTGCCAGCAGCCACGGGGGGTCGGGCCGCGAGGGGAGCTCCTACAATGAGCAGTTCTTC	CASSHGGSGREGSSYNEQFF